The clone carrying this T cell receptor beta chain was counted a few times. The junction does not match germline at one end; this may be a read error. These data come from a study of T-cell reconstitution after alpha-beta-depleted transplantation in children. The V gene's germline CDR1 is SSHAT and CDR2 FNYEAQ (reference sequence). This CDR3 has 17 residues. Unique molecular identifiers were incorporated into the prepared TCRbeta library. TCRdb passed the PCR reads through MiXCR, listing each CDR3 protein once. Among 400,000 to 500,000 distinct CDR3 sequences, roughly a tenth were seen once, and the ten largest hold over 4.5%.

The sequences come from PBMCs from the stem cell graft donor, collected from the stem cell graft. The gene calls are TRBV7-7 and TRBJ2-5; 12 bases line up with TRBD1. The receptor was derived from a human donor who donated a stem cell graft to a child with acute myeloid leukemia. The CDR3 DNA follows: TGTGCTAGCAGCTTAGGCGTGGGACAGGGGGCTCGGGAGACCCAGTACTTC. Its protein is CASSLGVGQGARETQYF. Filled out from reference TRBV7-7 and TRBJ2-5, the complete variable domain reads GAGVSQSPRYKVTKRGQDVTLRCDPISSHATLYWYQQALGQGPEFLTYFNYEAQPDKSGLPSDRFSAERPEGSISTLTIQRTEQRDSAMYRCASSLGVGQGARETQYFGPGTRLLVL.